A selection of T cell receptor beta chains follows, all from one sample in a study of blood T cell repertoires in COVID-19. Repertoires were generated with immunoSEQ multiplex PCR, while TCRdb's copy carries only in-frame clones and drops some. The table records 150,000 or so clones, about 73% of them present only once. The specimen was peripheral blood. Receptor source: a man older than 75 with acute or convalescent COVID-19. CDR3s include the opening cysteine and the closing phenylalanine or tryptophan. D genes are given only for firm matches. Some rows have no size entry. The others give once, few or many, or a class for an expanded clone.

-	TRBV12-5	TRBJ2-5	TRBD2	CASGPGWGLAGGLQETQYF	TGTGCTAGTGGACCTGGGTGGGGACTAGCGGGGGGGCTCCAAGAGACCCAGTACTTC
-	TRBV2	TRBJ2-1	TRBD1	CASSITGTGVIPRFF	TGTGCCAGCAGTATAACCGGGACAGGTGTCATTCCCAGGTTCTTC
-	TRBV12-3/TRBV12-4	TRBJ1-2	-	CASSLSWGYTF	TGTGCCAGCAGTTTGAGCTGGGGCTACACCTTC
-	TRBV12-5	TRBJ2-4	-	CASAGNIQYF	TGTGCTAGTGCAGGAAACATTCAGTACTTC
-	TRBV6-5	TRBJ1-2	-	CASKGGRESNYGYTF	TGTGCCAGCAAGGGTGGTCGGGAATCTAACTATGGCTACACCTTC
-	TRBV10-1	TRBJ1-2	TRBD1	CASSEGTGHNYGYTF	TGCGCCAGCAGTGAAGGGACAGGCCATAACTATGGCTACACCTTC
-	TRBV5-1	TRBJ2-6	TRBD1	CASSSGQGAGGANVLTF	TGCGCCAGCAGCTCCGGACAGGGGGCAGGTGGGGCCAACGTCCTGACTTTC
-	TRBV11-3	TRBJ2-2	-	CASSLVGGPNTGELFF	TGTGCCAGCAGCTTAGTGGGGGGACCGAACACCGGGGAGCTGTTTTTT
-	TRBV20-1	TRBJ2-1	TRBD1	CSASPQGVYNEQFF	TGCAGTGCTAGTCCCCAGGGGGTCTACAATGAGCAGTTCTTC
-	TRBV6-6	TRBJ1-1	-	CASSLGDITYMNTEAFF	TGTGCCAGCAGTCTCGGGGACATTACCTATATGAACACTGAAGCTTTCTTT
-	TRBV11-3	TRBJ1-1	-	CASYERRGSEAFF	TGTGCCAGCTATGAGCGTAGGGGGTCTGAAGCTTTCTTT
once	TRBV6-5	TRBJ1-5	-	CASYFTGNNQPQHF	TGTGCCAGTTACTTTACAGGGAACAATCAGCCCCAGCATTTT
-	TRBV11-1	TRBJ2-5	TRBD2	CASSPRSGGETQYF	TGTGCCAGCAGCCCCCGAAGCGGGGGAGAGACCCAGTACTTC
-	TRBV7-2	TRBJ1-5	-	CASSQAGGSNQPQHF	TGTGCCAGCAGCCAAGCCGGGGGTAGCAATCAGCCCCAGCATTTT
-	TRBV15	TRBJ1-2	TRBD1	CATSGTGDYGYTF	TGTGCCACCAGCGGGACAGGGGACTATGGCTACACCTTC
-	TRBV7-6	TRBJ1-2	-	CASSPDSNYGYTF	TGTGCCAGCAGCCCGGACAGTAACTATGGCTACACCTTC
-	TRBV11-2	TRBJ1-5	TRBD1	CASSWGRGPNQPQHF	TGTGCCAGCAGCTGGGGCAGGGGGCCTAATCAGCCCCAGCATTTT
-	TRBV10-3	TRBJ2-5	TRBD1	CAIRPGQGAGETQYF	TGTGCCATCAGGCCGGGACAGGGGGCGGGAGAGACCCAGTACTTC
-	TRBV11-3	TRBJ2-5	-	CASSPAGGRETQYF	TGTGCCAGCAGCCCTGCCGGGGGTCGGGAGACCCAGTACTTC
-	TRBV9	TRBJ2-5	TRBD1	CASSPGQLQETQYF	TGTGCCAGCAGCCCGGGACAGCTCCAAGAGACCCAGTACTTC
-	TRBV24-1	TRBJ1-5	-	CATSWSGVPNQPQHF	TGTGCCACCAGTTGGTCAGGGGTCCCTAATCAGCCCCAGCATTTT
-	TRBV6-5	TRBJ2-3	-	CASRHGLAGTDTQYF	TGTGCCAGCAGACACGGCCTGGCGGGCACAGATACGCAGTATTTT
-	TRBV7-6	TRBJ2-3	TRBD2	CASSPKYGLAGVELQYF	TGTGCCAGCAGCCCCAAATACGGTCTAGCGGGGGTTGAGCTGCAGTATTTT
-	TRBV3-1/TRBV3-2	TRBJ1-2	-	CASSPQGNYGYTF	TGTGCCAGCAGCCCACAGGGAAACTATGGCTACACCTTC
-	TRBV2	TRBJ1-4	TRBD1	CASTPQGQGTNEKLFF	TGTGCCAGCACCCCGCAAGGACAGGGGACTAATGAAAAACTGTTTTTT
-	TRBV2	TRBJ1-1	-	CASTEMGRFGDTEAFF	TGTGCCAGCACTGAAATGGGCCGATTTGGCGACACTGAAGCTTTCTTT
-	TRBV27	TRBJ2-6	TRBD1	CASSSRTGSGANVLTF	TGTGCCAGCAGTTCTCGGACAGGGTCTGGGGCCAACGTCCTGACTTTC
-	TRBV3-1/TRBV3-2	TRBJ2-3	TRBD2	CASSQLAGTSTDTQYF	TGTGCCAGCAGCCAACTAGCGGGGACTAGCACAGATACGCAGTATTTT
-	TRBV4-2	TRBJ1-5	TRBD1	CASSQGTGGTQPQHF	TGTGCCAGCAGCCAAGGGACAGGGGGTACTCAGCCCCAGCATTTT
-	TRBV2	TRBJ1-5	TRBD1	CASSSDRNSNQPQHF	TGTGCCAGCAGTTCGGACAGGAATAGCAATCAGCCCCAGCATTTT
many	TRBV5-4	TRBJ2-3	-	CASSPRQGPTDTQYF	TGTGCCAGCAGTCCGCGGCAGGGGCCCACAGATACGCAGTATTTT
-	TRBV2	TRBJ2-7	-	CASSGGPVSYEQYF	TGTGCCAGCAGTGGGGGGCCAGTCTCCTACGAGCAGTACTTC
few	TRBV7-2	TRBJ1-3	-	CASSLTGGGNTIYF	TGTGCCAGCAGCCTGACGGGGGGAGGAAACACCATATATTTT
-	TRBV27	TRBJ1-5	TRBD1	CASGGTGTGGFNQPQHF	TGTGCCAGCGGGGGAACCGGGACAGGGGGCTTCAATCAGCCCCAGCATTTT
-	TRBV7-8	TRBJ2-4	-	CASSQGTLAKNIQYF	TGTGCCAGCAGTCAGGGGACCTTAGCCAAAAACATTCAGTACTTC
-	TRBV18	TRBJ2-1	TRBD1	CASSPSGQGANEQFF	TGTGCCAGCTCACCATCCGGACAGGGGGCGAATGAGCAGTTCTTC
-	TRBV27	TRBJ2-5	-	CASSLFSGRETQYF	TGTGCCAGCAGTTTATTTTCGGGTAGGGAGACCCAGTACTTC
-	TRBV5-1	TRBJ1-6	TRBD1	CASSPRDSANSPLHF	TGCGCCAGCAGCCCCCGGGACAGCGCCAATTCACCCCTCCACTTT
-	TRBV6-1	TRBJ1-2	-	CASSEDGLLGGYTF	TGTGCCAGCAGTGAAGACGGCCTATTGGGCGGCTACACCTTC
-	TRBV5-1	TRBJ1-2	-	CASSRDWSDGYTF	TGCGCCAGCAGCCGGGACTGGAGCGATGGCTACACCTTC
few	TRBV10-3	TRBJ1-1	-	CATRNTEAFF	TGTGCCACTAGGAACACTGAAGCTTTCTTT
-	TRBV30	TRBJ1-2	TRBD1	CAWGTGQTNYGYTF	TGTGCCTGGGGAACGGGACAGACTAACTATGGCTACACCTTC
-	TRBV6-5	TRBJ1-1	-	CASSYSGVMNTEAFF	TGTGCCAGCAGTTATTCAGGGGTTATGAACACTGAAGCTTTCTTT
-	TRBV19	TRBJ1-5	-	CASSIGAGWGQPQHF	TGTGCCAGTAGTATTGGAGCAGGGTGGGGTCAGCCCCAGCATTTT